This T cell receptor beta chain was found in a study of cytomegalovirus exposure and HLA in healthy donors. Notes on this clone: No antigen is known for it.

Produced via immunoSEQ multiplex PCR; TCRdb's table is partial and in-frame only. The sample consists of tens of thousands of clones, around nine tenths of them appearing once. The V gene's germline CDR1 is MDHEN and CDR2 SYDVKM. This CDR3 spans 16 amino acids. V dropped 6 bases and J dropped 5 bases, with 22 bases sitting between them. Broader study findings: The study found most TCR sequences rare, yet found some public TCRs in many donors. TCR clusters originating in the first cohort tended to co-occur in the roughly 120 validation repertoires, according to a later analysis.

This sequence joins TRBV28 and TRBJ2-5; possible D gene TRBD2, 6 bases. The specimen sequenced was PBMCs. This clonotype originated in a young man in good health and CMV-seronegative. DNA for the CDR3: TGTGCCAGCAGCCCAAGGGCGGGGAAATTAGGGGAGACCCAGTACTTC. Encoded protein: CASSPRAGKLGETQYF.